This T cell receptor beta chain was observed in a study of OX40 agonist ivuxolimab in advanced cancers. General observations from the study: Expanded clones tended on average to be more numerous among CD8+ T cells than CD4+.

Generated by immunoSEQ multiplex PCR, the TCRdb table keeps only in-frame clones and is missing some. The data hold about 24,000 clones, with roughly 84% observed a single time. Concerning this clone: Its specificity is not known.

V dropped 5 bases and J dropped 4; count of bases not matched to a gene: 16. CDR1 is SGHVS and CDR2 is FQNEAQ in the germline V gene. This CDR3 has 17 residues. This clonotype was sampled from an adult with an advanced solid tumor such as melanoma, head and neck, liver or kidney cancer. V gene TRBV7-8 combines with J gene TRBJ2-5, with 7 positions matching TRBD1. This specimen was CD4+ or CD8+ T cells sorted from blood, taken in a trial of the OX40 agonist ivuxolimab. The CDR3 protein is CASSPGRNRGAGETQYF. In DNA, the CDR3 is TGTGCCAGCAGCCCAGGCAGGAACAGGGGCGCAGGAGAGACCCAGTACTTC.